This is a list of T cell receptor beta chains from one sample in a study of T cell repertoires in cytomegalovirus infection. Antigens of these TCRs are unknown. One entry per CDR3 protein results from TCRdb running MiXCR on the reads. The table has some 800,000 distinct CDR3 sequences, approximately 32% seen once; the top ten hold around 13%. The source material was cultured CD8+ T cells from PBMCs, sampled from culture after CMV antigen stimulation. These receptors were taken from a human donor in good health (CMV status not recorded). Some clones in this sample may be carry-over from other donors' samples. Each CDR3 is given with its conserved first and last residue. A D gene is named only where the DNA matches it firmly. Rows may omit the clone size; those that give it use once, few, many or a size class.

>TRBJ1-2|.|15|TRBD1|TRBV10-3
TGTGCCATCAGGGACAGGGAACCGCGCGGCTATGGCTACACCTTC
CAIRDREPRGYGYTF
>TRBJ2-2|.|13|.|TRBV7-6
TGTGCTAGCAGGGCAGCGAACACCGGGGAGCTGTTTTTT
CASRAANTGELFF
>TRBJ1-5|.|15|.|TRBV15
TGTGCCACCAGCGGCAAAAGGGGGTGGGATCAGCCCCAGCATTTT
CATSGKRGWDQPQHF
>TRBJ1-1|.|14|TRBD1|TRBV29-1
TGCAGCGTTGAAGCCAGGGGGATGTACACTGAAGCTTTCTTT
CSVEARGMYTEAFF
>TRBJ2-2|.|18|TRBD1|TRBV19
TGTGCCAGTAGTACCGGACAGGTTGTCGTAGCGAACACCGGGGAGCTGTTTTTT
CASSTGQVVVANTGELFF
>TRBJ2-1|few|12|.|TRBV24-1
TGTGCCACCAGTGACCCGCGAAATGAGCAGTTCTTC
CATSDPRNEQFF
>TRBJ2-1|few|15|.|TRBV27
TGTGCCAGCAGTTCAGCCGGGGAAAACTACAATGAGCAGTTCTTC
CASSSAGENYNEQFF
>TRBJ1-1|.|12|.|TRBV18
TGTGCCAGCTCACCAGAAGGGTGGGGAGCTTTCTTT
CASSPEGWGAFF
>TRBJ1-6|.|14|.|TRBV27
TGTGCCAGCAGTTTTGGGCAGACCAATTCACCCCTCCACTTT
CASSFGQTNSPLHF
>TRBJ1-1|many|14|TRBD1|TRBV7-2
TGTGCCAGCAGCTTAGGTCAGGGGGCTCTTGAAGCTTTCTTT
CASSLGQGALEAFF
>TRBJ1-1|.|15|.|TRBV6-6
TGTGCCAGCAGTGGACAGACAGAATTGAACACTGAAGCTTTCTTT
CASSGQTELNTEAFF
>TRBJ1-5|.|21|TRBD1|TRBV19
TGTGCCAGTAGTATTGATCGGGAACCGGGACAGGGTGAATATAGCAATCAGCCCCAGCATTTT
CASSIDREPGQGEYSNQPQHF
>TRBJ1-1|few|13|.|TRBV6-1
TGTGCCAGCAGTGCATTAGTGAACACTGAAGCTTTCTTT
CASSALVNTEAFF
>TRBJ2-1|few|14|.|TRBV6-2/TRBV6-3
TGTGCCAGCAGTCAATCACGAAAATACAATGAGCAGTTCTTC
CASSQSRKYNEQFF
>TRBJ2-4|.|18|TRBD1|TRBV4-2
TGTGCCAGCAGCCAGTTATTAGGACAGGGGGTTTCCAAAAACATTCAGTACTTC
CASSQLLGQGVSKNIQYF
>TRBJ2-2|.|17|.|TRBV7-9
TGTGCCAGCAGCTACAGGGTCCGTCTGTCGGACACCGGGGAGCTGTTTTTT
CASSYRVRLSDTGELFF
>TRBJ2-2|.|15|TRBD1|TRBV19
TGTGCCAGTAGTCAGAGGACAGGGATCACCGGGGAGCTGTTTTTT
CASSQRTGITGELFF
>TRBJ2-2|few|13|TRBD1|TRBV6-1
TGTGCCACACAGGGGATGAGGGCCGGGGAGCTGTTTTTT
CATQGMRAGELFF
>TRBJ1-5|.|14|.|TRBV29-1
TGCAGCGCCCAGATAATGGATAGCAATCAGCCCCAGCATTTT
CSAQIMDSNQPQHF
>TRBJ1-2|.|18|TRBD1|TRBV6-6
TGTGCCAGCAGTTACTCTGGACAGGGGCAACCTTTTAACTATGGCTACACCTTC
CASSYSGQGQPFNYGYTF
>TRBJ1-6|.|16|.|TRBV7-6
TGTGCCAGCAGCTACCGGGGCGAGGGGGGTGCTTCACCCCTCCACTTT
CASSYRGEGGASPLHF
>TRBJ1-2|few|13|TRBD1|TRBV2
TGTGCCAGCCCGCTCCAGGGGGCTAAGGGCTACACCTTC
CASPLQGAKGYTF
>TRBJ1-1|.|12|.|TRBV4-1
TGCGCCAGCAGCCTGGGAAATGGCGAAGCTTTCTTT
CASSLGNGEAFF
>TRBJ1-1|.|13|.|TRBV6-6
TGTGCCAGCAGTTGGGGCAACCCCACTGAAGCTTTCTTT
CASSWGNPTEAFF
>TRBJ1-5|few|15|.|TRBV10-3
TGTGCCATCAGTGAGTCCTGGGGCGGCAATCAGCCCCAGCATTTT
CAISESWGGNQPQHF
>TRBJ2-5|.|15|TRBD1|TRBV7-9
TGTGCCAGCAGCCGTTCGGGACAGTTACAAGAGACCCAGTACTTC
CASSRSGQLQETQYF
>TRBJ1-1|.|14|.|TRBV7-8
TGTGCCAGCAGCCCGGGTTACAGCGTCGCGACAGCTTTCTTT
CASSPGYSVATAFF